Presented here are 32 T cell receptor beta chains from one specimen sequenced in a study of T cell responses to AZD1222 COVID-19 vaccine. Profiled with immunoSEQ multiplex PCR; TCRdb holds only in-frame clones, not every one. This repertoire shows tens of thousands of clones, around 84% found once; its top ten account for 10% to 15%. Specimen: peripheral blood, collected on day 0 of AZD1222 vaccination. All receptors derive from an adult in good health.

J is TRBJ2-2 and V is TRBV13; tentatively, D is TRBD1 (6 bases). CDR3 length equals 15 residues. The V and J ends lost 5 bases and 2 bases respectively, with 12 bases between them. Germline CDR1 reads PRHDT; CDR2 reads FYEKMQ (reference sequence). For the CDR3, the DNA is TGTGCCAGCAGCCCCCGGGACACTAACACCGGGGAGCTGTTTTTT. Protein: CASSPRDTNTGELFF.

This clone was counted between two and nine times. The rearrangement uses TRBV5-1 and TRBJ2-5, with unresolved D. Per germline, CDR1 SGHRS and CDR2 YFSETQ. This CDR3 is built from 14 residues. Trimming took off 4 bases at V and 5 bases at J, with 15 bases between the two ends. For the CDR3, the DNA is TGCGCCAGCAGCCCGGTCTACGCTGTGGAGACCCAGTACTTC. It codes for CASSPVYAVETQYF.

This clone was counted between two and nine times. The chain combines TRBV11-2 with TRBJ1-1; D call uncertain. Germline CDR1 reads SGHAT; CDR2 reads FQNNGV. V lost 5 bases, J lost 1 base, and 5 bases lay in between. The CDR3 sequence is 12 residues long. CDR3 nucleotides: TGTGCCAGCAGCGCAGGGAACACTGAAGCTTTCTTT. This translates into CASSAGNTEAFF.

This clone came up many times. The rearrangement links TRBV3-1 (or the pseudogene TRBV3-2) to TRBJ2-1, with 8 bases that match TRBD2. Germline values: CDR1 LGHDT, CDR2 YNNKEL (reference sequence). The J segment lost 8 bases and the V segment lost 1 base, leaving 7 bases of the junction unmatched. The CDR3 runs 15 residues. CDR3 DNA: TGTGCCAGCAGCCAAGCGCGGGGGGATATCGATGAGCAGTTCTTC. Protein: CASSQARGDIDEQFF.

V is TRBV7-9 and J is TRBJ2-5, with 8 bases identical to TRBD1. With 7 bases clipped from V and 9 bases from J, the junction kept 16 bases outside the gene matches. Germline CDR1 reads SEHNR; CDR2 reads FQNEAQ (reference sequence). The length of the CDR3 is 15 residues. The CDR3: CASTKTGQAESAQYF. CDR3 nucleotides: TGTGCCAGCACCAAGACGGGACAGGCGGAAAGCGCCCAGTACTTC.

This rearrangement joins TRBV6-5 to TRBJ1-6; 8 bases match TRBD1. J was trimmed by 5 bases and V by 0 bases; bases with no gene match: 3. CDR1 is MNHEY and CDR2 is SVGAGI in the germline V gene. The CDR3 is 16 residues long. The CDR3 region is CASSYSGQANNSPLHF. The DNA of the CDR3 is TGTGCCAGCAGTTACTCGGGACAGGCTAATAATTCACCCCTCCACTTT.

The chain joins TRBV27 to TRBJ1-5; perhaps TRBD1 as D (5 bases). This CDR3 comprises 14 residues. Germline values: CDR1 MNHEY, CDR2 SMNVEV (reference sequence). Trimming shortened V by 5 bases and J by 2 bases, and 10 bases separated the two germline ends. CDR3 in DNA: TGTGCCAGCAGTCTGGGGGGGGGCAATCAGCCCCAGCATTTT. Amino acid sequence: CASSLGGGNQPQHF.

The genes are TRBV20-1 and TRBJ2-1; no clear D. The length of the CDR3 is 10 residues. V was trimmed by 5 bases and J by 9 bases, leaving 8 bases between them. The germline V gene has CDR1 DFQATT and CDR2 SNEGSKA (reference sequence). As DNA, the CDR3 is TGCAGTGCTGTCCTTGGTGAGCAGTTCTTC. Translating it yields CSAVLGEQFF.

The chain has TRBV5-1 and TRBJ1-1, with 7 bases aligning to TRBD1. The CDR3 totals 16 residues. Germline CDR1 reads SGHRS; CDR2 reads YFSETQ. V lost 4 bases to trimming and J lost 0 bases; unmatched junction nucleotides: 9. CDR3 in DNA: TGCGCCAGCAGCCTATCGACAGGGATGATGAACACTGAAGCTTTCTTT. It encodes CASSLSTGMMNTEAFF.

This clone occurred once. The chain has TRBV2 and TRBJ2-3; TRBD1 or TRBD2 may be the D gene (7 bases each). V lost 6 bases, J lost 1 base, and 14 bases lay in between. CDR1 and CDR2 (germline): SNHLY, FYNNEI. CDR3 length: 15 residues. CDR3 DNA sequence: TGTGCCAGCAGAAGGGGGCTAGCGGGCACAGATACGCAGTATTTT. It is translated as CASRRGLAGTDTQYF.

This sequence joins TRBV5-1 and TRBJ1-3, with 7 bases aligning to TRBD1. CDR3 length: 16 residues. J gave up 1 base and V 4 bases, and 8 bases lay outside the gene matches. Per the germline V gene, CDR1 is SGHRS and CDR2 is YFSETQ. As DNA, the CDR3 is TGCGCCAGCAGCCGCACCCCGGGACAGTCTGGAAACACCATATATTTT. Amino acid sequence: CASSRTPGQSGNTIYF.

This rearrangement joins TRBV15 to TRBJ2-7; TRBD1 matches at 7 bases. With 1 base clipped from V and 2 bases from J, the junction kept 5 bases outside the gene matches. This CDR3 is 15 amino acids long. The germline gives CDR1 LNHNV, CDR2 YYDKDF (reference sequence). The CDR3 is CATSRVSGQTYEQYF. The CDR3 nucleotides read TGTGCCACCAGCAGAGTGTCGGGACAGACCTACGAGCAGTACTTC.

The chain has TRBV5-4 and TRBJ1-1; D uncertain. In germline, CDR1 is SGHNT, CDR2 YYREEE (reference sequence). The V and J ends lost 2 bases and 5 bases respectively, with 7 bases between them. The CDR3 runs to 12 residues. This CDR3 reads CASSFGGTEAFF. CDR3 DNA sequence: TGTGCCAGCAGCTTTGGAGGGACTGAAGCTTTCTTT.

The V call is TRBV28, the J call TRBJ1-2, with a weak D call TRBD1 (6 bases). V was pared by 2 bases and J by 4 bases, with 14 bases between. CDR3 length equals 15 residues. CDR1 MDHEN and CDR2 SYDVKM come from the germline V gene. The DNA for the CDR3 is TGTGCCAGCAGTTTAGGATACAGGGCCGGCTATGGCTACACCTTC. Translation: CASSLGYRAGYGYTF.

The CDR3 DNA sequence: TGTGCCACCAGCAGAGGGAACCTACTAGCGGGGGGGTTGACGCAGTATTTT. Encoded protein: CATSRGNLLAGGLTQYF. The chain recombines TRBV15 with TRBJ2-3; 13 bases are a match to TRBD2. Germline assignment: CDR1 LNHNV and CDR2 YYDKDF (reference sequence). The CDR3 is 17 residues long. V was pared by 1 base and J by 9 bases, with 10 bases of the junction left unmatched.

This rearrangement joins TRBV6-5 to TRBJ2-7; TRBD2 matches 8 bases. This CDR3 is built from 14 residues. Germline V gene lookup returns CDR1 MNHEY and CDR2 SVGAGI. Trimming at V came to 0 bases and at J to 6 bases, leaving 4 bases not matched to a gene. This CDR3 is CASSYSTGGLEQYF. CDR3 DNA: TGTGCCAGCAGTTACTCAACGGGGGGGCTCGAGCAGTACTTC.

The V call is TRBV24-1, the J call TRBJ2-3, with 7 bases matching TRBD2. This CDR3 is built from 13 residues. J gave up 2 bases and V 9 bases, and 4 bases lay outside the gene matches. CDR1 KGHDR and CDR2 SFDVKD come from the germline V gene. CDR3 sequence (DNA): TGTGCCACCGGCCGGGAGGTCACAGATACGCAGTATTTT. It codes for CATGREVTDTQYF.

The chain has TRBV3-1 (or the pseudogene TRBV3-2) and TRBJ2-7; D might be TRBD2 (7 bases). This CDR3 is built from 15 residues. In germline, CDR1 is LGHDT, CDR2 YNNKEL (reference sequence). V was trimmed by 1 base and J by 7 bases, leaving 17 bases between them. CDR3 protein: CASSQVGGGTREQYF. The CDR3 DNA reads as TGTGCCAGCAGCCAAGTAGGGGGGGGCACTCGGGAGCAGTACTTC.

This chain uses TRBV2 with TRBJ2-2; the match to TRBD2 covers 7 bases. V lost 10 bases, J lost 4 bases, and 6 bases stayed unmatched. CDR1 and CDR2 from the germline V gene are SNHLY and FYNNEI. CDR3 size: 13 residues. The CDR3 spells CATQRELTGELFF. CDR3 DNA: TGTGCCACTCAGCGGGAACTCACCGGGGAGCTGTTTTTT. Together with reference TRBV2 and TRBJ2-2, the CDR3 gives the full variable domain: EPEVTQTPSHQVTQMGQEVILRCVPISNHLYFYWYRQILGQKVEFLVSFYNNEISEKSEIFDDQFSVERPDGSNFTLKIRSTKLEDSAMYFCATQRELTGELFFGEGSRLTVL.

This clone was detected only once. This chain connects TRBV7-8 to TRBJ2-3, with unresolved D. V was pared by 5 bases and J by 4 bases, with 13 bases between. This CDR3 contains 14 residues. Germline-derived CDR1 and CDR2 are SGHVS and FQNEAQ. CDR3 DNA: TGTGCCAGCAGCCCCGCCGAAGCGCCAGATACGCAGTATTTT. Its translation is CASSPAEAPDTQYF.

The V call is TRBV28, the J call TRBJ1-1, with a weak D call TRBD1 (6 bases). V gave up 0 bases and J gave up 4 bases, with 9 bases separating them. CDR1 and CDR2 (germline): MDHEN, SYDVKM. CDR3 length: 14 residues. The CDR3 region is CASSLWGARTEAFF. The CDR3 bases are TGTGCCAGCAGTTTATGGGGGGCCCGCACTGAAGCTTTCTTT.

CDR3 in DNA: TGTGCCAGCAGCTCCCAAGTAGGGGCCGAAGCTTTCTTT. Translated, it gives CASSSQVGAEAFF. This chain connects TRBV7-9 to TRBJ1-1; the D gene is possibly TRBD1 (5 bases). The CDR3 has 13 amino acids. Germline V gene data show CDR1 as SEHNR and CDR2 as FQNEAQ (reference sequence). Trimming stripped 4 bases from V and 8 bases from J, with 14 bases between. Together with reference TRBV7-9 and TRBJ1-1, the CDR3 gives the full variable domain: DTGVSQNPRHKITKRGQNVTFRCDPISEHNRLYWYRQTLGQGPEFLTYFQNEAQLEKSRLLSDRFSAERPKGSFSTLEIQRTEQGDSAMYLCASSSQVGAEAFFGQGTRLTVV.

V gene TRBV28 combines with J gene TRBJ2-6; 9 bases are shared with TRBD1. CDR3 length: 16 amino acids. J gave up 3 bases and V 5 bases, and 5 bases lay outside the gene matches. From germline, CDR1 is MDHEN and CDR2 SYDVKM. The CDR3 nucleotides read TGTGCCAGCAGTATCCCGGGACAGGGTGGGGCCAACGTCCTGACTTTC. It codes for CASSIPGQGGANVLTF.

The chain recombines TRBV6-5 with TRBJ1-2, with unresolved D. Trimming removed 2 bases at V and 4 bases at J, with 11 bases between. Germline loops: CDR1 MNHEY, CDR2 SVGAGI. The CDR3 extends over 14 amino acids. Here the CDR3 reads CASSYVVEGYGYTF. The CDR3 DNA sequence: TGTGCCAGCAGTTACGTGGTGGAGGGCTATGGCTACACCTTC.

This clone was picked up a small number of times. The chain has TRBV3-1 (or the pseudogene TRBV3-2) and TRBJ2-5, with D maybe TRBD1 (6 bases). Looked up from germline, CDR1 is LGHDT and CDR2 is YNNKEL (reference sequence). The CDR3 length is 15 residues. Trimming removed 4 bases at V and 4 bases at J, with 16 bases between. The DNA of the CDR3 is TGTGCCAGCAGCCGAGCGATAGGGGGTATAGAGACCCAGTACTTC. This codes for CASSRAIGGIETQYF.

This chain links TRBV19 with TRBJ2-1; 16 nucleotides agree with TRBD2. There are 17 residues in the CDR3. The germline V gene encodes CDR1 LNHDA and CDR2 SQIVND (reference sequence). V dropped 5 bases and J dropped 7; count of bases not matched to a gene: 8. CDR3 sequence: CASSSTGLAGGENEQFF. The CDR3 bases are TGTGCCAGTAGTTCTACGGGACTAGCGGGGGGGGAAAATGAGCAGTTCTTC.

The chain has TRBV5-6 and TRBJ2-1; the D call may be TRBD1 or TRBD2 (5 bases each). The V gene's germline CDR1 is SGHDT and CDR2 YYEEEE. The CDR3 has 17 residues. With 1 base removed from V and 4 bases from J, the gap between germline ends came to 18 bases. CDR3 sequence reads: CASSLHLGADVYNEQFF. Here the CDR3 DNA reads TGTGCCAGCAGCTTGCACCTCGGGGCAGACGTATACAATGAGCAGTTCTTC. Full variable domain (remainder filled in from reference TRBV5-6 and TRBJ2-1): DAGVTQSPTHLIKTRGQQVTLRCSPKSGHDTVSWYQQALGQGPQFIFQYYEEEERQRGNFPDRFSGHQFPNYSSELNVNALLLGDSALYLCASSLHLGADVYNEQFFGPGTRLTVL.

The CDR3 loop is CASSLWQGDYGYTF. Written as DNA, the CDR3 is TGTGCCAGCAGCTTGTGGCAGGGAGACTATGGCTACACCTTC. The gene calls are TRBV5-4 and TRBJ1-2; D might be TRBD1 (5 bases). V lost 1 base, J lost 3 bases, and 10 bases lay in between. The germline V gene has CDR1 SGHNT and CDR2 YYREEE (reference sequence). This CDR3 has 14 residues.

This chain connects TRBV7-9 to TRBJ1-2, with no clear D. The germline V gene encodes CDR1 SEHNR and CDR2 FQNEAQ (reference sequence). The CDR3 has 14 amino acids. With 5 bases removed from V and 5 bases from J, the gap between germline ends came to 15 bases. The CDR3 loop reads CASSRTISSYGYTF. CDR3 nucleotide sequence: TGTGCCAGCAGCCGCACTATCAGCTCTTATGGCTACACCTTC.

This sequence joins TRBV7-2 and TRBJ1-4; possibly TRBD1 for D (6 bases). The germline V gene has CDR1 SGHTA and CDR2 FQGNSA. V lost 2 bases to trimming and J lost 7 bases, with 11 bases between them. The CDR3 is 14 residues long. The DNA of the CDR3 is TGTGCCAGCAGCTTACTGGGGGCGGGTGAAAAACTGTTTTTT. Encoded protein: CASSLLGAGEKLFF. Full variable domain (rest looked up from reference TRBV7-2 and TRBJ1-4): GAGVSQSPSNKVTEKGKDVELRCDPISGHTALYWYRQSLGQGLEFLIYFQGNSAPDKSGLPSDRFSAERTGGSVSTLTIQRTQQEDSAVYLCASSLLGAGEKLFFGSGTQLSVL.

The chain combines TRBV19 with TRBJ1-2; D is unclear. The CDR3 length is 15 residues. CDR1 and CDR2 from the germline V gene are LNHDA and SQIVND (reference sequence). The V end was cut by 2 bases, the J end by 3 bases, with 13 bases between. The CDR3 region has the DNA TGTGCCAGTAGTATACAACCCGGGGTATACTATGGCTACACCTTC. It translates to CASSIQPGVYYGYTF.

The gene calls are TRBV27 and TRBJ1-4; 7 bases fit TRBD1. V lost 5 bases and J lost 3; bases outside the gene matches: 3. The CDR3 consists of 14 residues. The germline gives CDR1 MNHEY, CDR2 SMNVEV (reference sequence). The CDR3 DNA is TGTGCCAGCAGTACAGGGGAGGCTAATGAAAAACTGTTTTTT. It specifies CASSTGEANEKLFF.